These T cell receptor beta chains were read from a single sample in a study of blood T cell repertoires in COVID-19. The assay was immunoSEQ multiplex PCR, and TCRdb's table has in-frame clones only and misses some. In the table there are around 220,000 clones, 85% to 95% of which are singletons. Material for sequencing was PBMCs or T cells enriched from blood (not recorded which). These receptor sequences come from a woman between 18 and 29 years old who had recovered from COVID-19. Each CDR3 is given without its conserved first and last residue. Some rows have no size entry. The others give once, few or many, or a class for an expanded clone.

ASSRDPGLAGDEETQY,NA,TRBV2,TRBJ2-5
SVEDRGGAGDEQY,NA,TRBV29-1,TRBJ2-7
ASSPAGEGQY,NA,TRBV10-2,TRBJ2-3
ASSQDVVTGGSNQPQH,NA,TRBV3-1/TRBV3-2,TRBJ1-5
ASSPTVSGNEKLF,NA,TRBV6-5,TRBJ1-4
AGTRGPNTEAF,NA,TRBV12-3/TRBV12-4,TRBJ1-1
ASTRVEEGNSPLH,NA,TRBV10-1,TRBJ1-6
ASGPGGPANEQF,NA,TRBV12-5,TRBJ2-1
ASSLALSGRASEQY,NA,TRBV7-2,TRBJ2-7
ASSLFRGPGETQY,NA,TRBV7-2,TRBJ2-5
ASGGAYNEQF,NA,TRBV3-1/TRBV3-2,TRBJ2-1
ASNLKNNNYGYT,NA,TRBV6-5,TRBJ1-2
ASSEATPGYTEAF,NA,TRBV2,TRBJ1-1
ASSYSKTGRGSPLH,NA,TRBV6-2/TRBV6-3,TRBJ1-6
ASSQEGANSPLH,NA,TRBV3-1/TRBV3-2,TRBJ1-6
ASSISGTGGMNTEAF,NA,TRBV7-2,TRBJ1-1
ATHGQTGWSNTEAF,NA,TRBV24-1,TRBJ1-1
ATSVNSNQPQH,NA,TRBV24-1,TRBJ1-5
ASSYTHYGYT,NA,TRBV28,TRBJ1-2
ASSRDSKTGGYT,NA,TRBV18,TRBJ1-2
ASRRRQLDTQY,NA,TRBV12-3/TRBV12-4,TRBJ2-3
ASSMRDRNTEAF,NA,TRBV19,TRBJ1-1
AISESRGGQPQH,NA,TRBV10-3,TRBJ1-5
ASSQVRDRGRGGYT,NA,TRBV3-1/TRBV3-2,TRBJ1-2
ASTPKALNTEAF,NA,TRBV3-1/TRBV3-2,TRBJ1-1
ASSPQGLNTIY,NA,TRBV3-1/TRBV3-2,TRBJ1-3
ASSIRHNRGPLGDEQF,NA,TRBV11-2,TRBJ2-1
ASSPDRDYEQY,NA,TRBV6-5,TRBJ2-7
SVEAGTGAYGYT,many,TRBV29-1,TRBJ1-2
ASSLEAGQETQY,once,TRBV11-3,TRBJ2-5
ASSPTGYEQF,NA,TRBV18,TRBJ2-1
ASSLAALLTGAGNIQY,NA,TRBV7-2,TRBJ2-4
ASSEVSINYGYT,NA,TRBV2,TRBJ1-2
ASSLVSLAGANVLT,NA,TRBV7-2,TRBJ2-6
ASSQAPPLAGEETQY,NA,TRBV3-1/TRBV3-2,TRBJ2-5
ASRRQGRVT,many,TRBV6-5,TRBJ1-2
ASSPSGTEGEKLF,once,TRBV5-4,TRBJ1-4
ASIRGTTAYEQY,NA,TRBV28,TRBJ2-7